This TCR beta chain stems from a study of naive and memory T cell subsets. This clonotype showed up many times. What it binds is unknown. Findings of the study overall: TCR transcript changes with activation or differentiation may affect this RNA method.

Amplification of ligated cDNA took four PCR rounds with SP2 and nested alpha and beta constant primers. For blood and skin samples, reverse transcription used TCR alpha and beta constant primers. TCRdb ran MiXCR on the 5' RACE reads and lists one entry per CDR3 protein. The sample lists tens of thousands of distinct CDR3 sequences; roughly 8.1% were seen once. A UMI-containing oligonucleotide was joined by 3' ligation to the TCR cDNA template. Unsorted total RNA, roughly 1 to 1000 ng, was DNase treated before reverse transcription. The CDR3 runs 15 residues. The V and J ends lost 5 bases and 8 bases respectively, with 18 bases between them. CDR1 and CDR2 from the germline V gene are MNHEY and SVGAGI.

This TCR was recovered from a female donor in good health. V usage is TRBV6-5 and J usage is TRBJ1-4, with D possibly matching TRBD1 (6 bases). For the CDR3, the DNA is TGTGCCAGCAGTCGTAGACAGGCGGTTGGCGAAAAACTGTTTTTT. It is translated as CASSRRQAVGEKLFF.